Below, 25 T cell receptor beta chains from the same sample are listed, as sequenced in a study of blood T cells in healthy people across ages (dated by TCRdb to about 2015). The protocol used for the library was 5' RACE. The sequencer was an Illumina HiSeq 2500. The second PCR ran for about 7 to 11 cycles and used a J-beta primer mix along with a sample-barcoded 5' primer. TCRdb trimmed public reads at Q25 via fastp, called clones via MiXCR and kept in-frame beta chains. Rows are combined by CDR3 protein, so each entry shows the most common genes and DNA. The sample has under 2 million distinct CDR3 sequences on record, roughly 30% of them singletons. The top ten clonotypes cover over 9% of the sample. Material: blood. The source of these receptors is a woman younger than 45 in good health.

This clonotype was detected only a few times. This sequence joins TRBV29-1 and TRBJ2-2, with TRBD1 matching over 7 bases. Trimming at V came to 4 bases and at J to 4 bases, leaving 3 bases not matched to a gene. CDR3 size: 13 residues. The germline V gene encodes CDR1 SQVTM and CDR2 ANQGSEA. The CDR3 region has the DNA TGCAGCGTTGGGGGACAGCCCACCGGGGAGCTGTTTTTT. It encodes CSVGGQPTGELFF.

The V and J genes are TRBV7-9 and TRBJ1-1; weak D call: TRBD1 (6 bases). The CDR3 is 15 residues long. Trimming removed 5 bases at V and 5 bases at J, with 18 bases between. CDR1 is SEHNR and CDR2 is FQNEAQ in the germline V gene (reference sequence). In nucleotides, the CDR3 is TGTGCCAGCAGCCTCTTAGCAGGGGCAGGAACTGAAGCTTTCTTT. Translated: CASSLLAGAGTEAFF.

The genes are TRBV5-1 and TRBJ2-1, with D possibly called TRBD1 or TRBD2 (5 bases each). This CDR3 is 15 amino acids long. CDR1 SGHRS and CDR2 YFSETQ come from the germline V gene. Deletions cut 0 bases from V and 7 bases from J, with 14 bases between. The CDR3 sequence is CASSLGARGQNEQFF. In DNA form, the CDR3 reads TGCGCCAGCAGCTTGGGGGCGAGGGGCCAGAATGAGCAGTTCTTC.

This chain joins TRBV2 and TRBJ1-6, with 8 bases identical to TRBD1. V trimming: 5 bases; J trimming: 6 bases; junction bases outside the gene matches: 6. The germline V gene encodes CDR1 SNHLY and CDR2 FYNNEI. This CDR3 spans 15 amino acids. The CDR3 spells CASSPLGQANSPLHF. The CDR3, as DNA: TGTGCCAGCAGTCCCCTGGGACAGGCTAATTCACCCCTCCACTTT. Using reference TRBV2 and TRBJ1-6 for the parts outside the CDR3, the full variable domain is EPEVTQTPSHQVTQMGQEVILRCVPISNHLYFYWYRQILGQKVEFLVSFYNNEISEKSEIFDDQFSVERPDGSNFTLKIRSTKLEDSAMYFCASSPLGQANSPLHFGNGTRLTVT.

The J gene is TRBJ2-7, the V gene TRBV20-1, with D hard to call. V lost 5 bases and J 6 bases, leaving 20 bases between the germline ends. CDR1 and CDR2 from the germline V gene are DFQATT and SNEGSKA (reference sequence). The length of the CDR3 is 14 residues. CDR3 residues: CSASHGYRSREQYF. The CDR3, as DNA: TGCAGTGCTTCTCACGGATACCGGTCTCGCGAGCAGTACTTC.

The chain couples TRBV4-2 to TRBJ2-3, with unresolved D. V lost 4 bases and J 0 bases, leaving 14 bases between the germline ends. The CDR3 is made up of 16 amino acids. Looked up from germline, CDR1 is LGHNA and CDR2 is YNFKEQ. This CDR3 is CASSPGLGVSTDTQYF. In nucleotides, the CDR3 is TGTGCCAGCAGCCCTGGGCTAGGAGTTAGCACAGATACGCAGTATTTT.

The rearrangement links TRBV20-1 to TRBJ1-1; D not certain. The V and J ends lost 3 bases and 8 bases respectively, with 10 bases between them. The CDR3 covers 11 residues. CDR1 is DFQATT and CDR2 is SNEGSKA in the germline V gene (reference sequence). The CDR3: CSASPGSEAFF. In DNA form, the CDR3 reads TGCAGTGCTAGTCCGGGGTCCGAAGCTTTCTTT.

The chain carries TRBV5-1 and TRBJ2-1; D might be TRBD1 or TRBD2, each matching 5 bases. CDR3 length: 15 amino acids. V was cut by 0 bases and J by 6 bases, with 13 bases left in between. The V gene's germline CDR1 is SGHRS and CDR2 YFSETQ. CDR3 coding DNA: TGCGCCAGCAGCTTGGCCCAGAGGGGATTCAATGAGCAGTTCTTC. Amino acid sequence: CASSLAQRGFNEQFF.

This chain joins TRBV3-1 and TRBJ2-7, with D uncertain. Looked up from germline, CDR1 is LGHDT and CDR2 is YNNKEL (reference sequence). Trimming removed 2 bases from V and 8 bases from J, with 10 bases in between. The CDR3 spans 12 residues. The CDR3 spells CASSQWRAKQYF. Here the CDR3 DNA reads TGTGCCAGCAGCCAATGGCGAGCAAAGCAGTACTTC.

The gene calls are TRBV27 and TRBJ1-2, with a tentative D call TRBD1 (6 bases). V gave up 5 bases and J gave up 6 bases, with 13 bases separating them. The CDR3 covers 13 residues. Germline CDR1 MNHEY, CDR2 SMNVEV (reference sequence). The CDR3 spells CASSPRGADGYTF. CDR3 nucleotide sequence: TGTGCCAGCAGTCCAAGGGGGGCGGATGGCTACACCTTC.

The chain employs TRBV5-5 and TRBJ2-7; 11 bases are shared with TRBD2. Germline trimming cut 0 bases from V and 4 bases from J; bases unmatched to any gene: 3. From germline, CDR1 is SGHKS and CDR2 YYEKEE (reference sequence). The CDR3 extends over 15 amino acids. CDR3 residues: CASSLVGLADYEQYF. The CDR3 DNA follows: TGTGCCAGCAGCTTGGTGGGACTAGCGGATTACGAGCAGTACTTC.

Notes on this clonotype: Germline and junction disagree at one end, which may indicate a read error. This rearrangement joins TRBV4-1 to TRBJ2-2, with 9 bases fitting TRBD2. The CDR3 spans 14 residues. CDR1 is MGHRA, CDR2 YSYEKL, per germline. CDR3 amino acids: CASSLAGAGGERFF. The CDR3 DNA sequence: TGCGCCAGCAGCCTAGCGGGAGCTGGCGGGGAGCGGTTTTTT.

This clonotype was seen more than once but under ten times. V usage is TRBV28 and J usage is TRBJ2-7, with a tentative D call TRBD1 (5 bases). The CDR3 length is 14 residues. CDR1 MDHEN and CDR2 SYDVKM come from the germline V gene. The V and J ends lost 5 bases and 3 bases respectively, with 14 bases between them. CDR3 bases: TGTGCCAGCAGTGATGACAGTGCCATCTACGAGCAGTACTTC. This gives the protein CASSDDSAIYEQYF. Full variable domain (missing parts from reference TRBV28 and TRBJ2-7): DVKVTQSSRYLVKRTGEKVFLECVQDMDHENMFWYRQDPGLGLRLIYFSYDVKMKEKGDIPEGYSVSREKKERFSLILESASTNQTSMYLCASSDDSAIYEQYFGPGTRLTVT.

The count of this clonotype is one. The chain has TRBV4-1 and TRBJ2-3, with 9 bases matching TRBD2. The CDR3 contains 15 residues. Germline CDR1 is MGHRA and CDR2 is YSYEKL. The J segment lost 4 bases and the V segment lost 1 base, leaving 3 bases of the junction unmatched. The CDR3 reads CASSQGGLASDTQYF. The CDR3 DNA reads as TGCGCCAGCAGCCAAGGAGGACTAGCGTCAGATACGCAGTATTTT.

This chain links TRBV20-1 with TRBJ2-1; a possible D gene is TRBD2 (6 bases). The germline V gene has CDR1 DFQATT and CDR2 SNEGSKA (reference sequence). The V gene lost 6 bases and the J gene lost 0 bases, with 9 bases spanning the gap. The CDR3 loop spans 13 amino acids. The CDR3 is CSAGLRSYNEQFF. The CDR3 DNA reads as TGCAGTGCCGGACTACGCTCCTACAATGAGCAGTTCTTC.

This rearrangement joins TRBV6-5 to TRBJ1-2; TRBD1 is a possible D gene (5 bases). The CDR3 runs 13 residues. Germline V gene data show CDR1 as MNHEY and CDR2 as SVGAGI. V lost 10 bases to trimming and J lost 3 bases, with 15 bases between them. CDR3 bases: TGTGCCACGTGGTCCGGGACGGACTATGGCTACACCTTC. Amino acid sequence: CATWSGTDYGYTF.

The J gene is TRBJ2-7, the V gene TRBV7-6; D is unresolved. The CDR3 contains 14 residues. The germline V and J ends were trimmed by 1 base and 3 bases, with 10 bases remaining between them. CDR1 SGHVS and CDR2 FNYEAQ come from the germline V gene. The CDR3, as DNA: TGTGCCAGCAGCTTAGGGCGGAGAGGCTACGAGCAGTACTTC. Encoded protein: CASSLGRRGYEQYF.

This clonotype was counted only a few times. The rearrangement links TRBV27 to TRBJ1-2; D gene uncertain. CDR3 length equals 14 residues. Germline CDR1 is MNHEY and CDR2 is SMNVEV (reference sequence). The V and J ends lost 5 bases and 3 bases respectively, with 13 bases between them. The CDR3 region is CASSPGGWDYGYTF. The DNA of the CDR3 is TGTGCCAGCAGTCCCGGAGGATGGGACTATGGCTACACCTTC.

This clonotype came up a few times. The chain employs TRBV7-7 and TRBJ2-2; D possibly corresponds to TRBD2 (6 bases). Germline CDR1 is SSHAT and CDR2 is FNYEAQ (reference sequence). The CDR3 totals 15 residues. V lost 5 bases, J lost 4 bases, and 14 bases lay in between. DNA for the CDR3: TGTGCCAGCAGCCGGAATGGCGGGGCCACCGGGGAGCTGTTTTTT. It is translated as CASSRNGGATGELFF. Complete variable domain (other parts from reference TRBV7-7 and TRBJ2-2): GAGVSQSPRYKVTKRGQDVTLRCDPISSHATLYWYQQALGQGPEFLTYFNYEAQPDKSGLPSDRFSAERPEGSISTLTIQRTEQRDSAMYRCASSRNGGATGELFFGEGSRLTVL.

In this sample, this clonotype turned up a few times. The chain couples TRBV12-3 or TRBV12-4 to TRBJ2-7, with a tentative D call TRBD1 (5 bases). Trimming took 7 bases from V and 6 from J, leaving 22 bases between them. The CDR3 spans 15 residues. Written as DNA, the CDR3 is TGTGCCAGCACGTACAGGATCCGAGGAGAAGGCGAGCAGTACTTC. Its translation: CASTYRIRGEGEQYF.

This chain uses TRBV7-6 with TRBJ2-7; 9 nucleotides agree with TRBD1. V lost 4 bases, J lost 7 bases, and 11 bases stayed unmatched. This CDR3 is built from 15 residues. Per germline, CDR1 SGHVS and CDR2 FNYEAQ. This chain's CDR3 is CASSSKQGAIGEQYF. In DNA form, the CDR3 reads TGTGCCAGCAGCTCGAAACAGGGGGCTATTGGAGAGCAGTACTTC.

This clonotype was observed at least ten times. V and J are TRBV7-2 and TRBJ1-4; D not resolved. This CDR3 has 16 amino acids. Germline lookup yields CDR1 SGHTA and CDR2 FQGNSA. With 1 base removed from V and 0 bases from J, the gap between germline ends came to 9 bases. This CDR3 is CASSLVAPATNEKLFF. The CDR3 DNA sequence: TGTGCCAGCAGCTTAGTCGCCCCTGCAACTAATGAAAAACTGTTTTTT.

This clonotype came up a few times. The gene calls are TRBV5-1 and TRBJ2-7; D call uncertain. V lost 0 bases and J 5 bases, leaving 9 bases between the germline ends. This CDR3 region has 13 residues. Per the germline V gene, CDR1 is SGHRS and CDR2 is YFSETQ. The CDR3 sequence is CASSLELGHEQYF. The CDR3 DNA follows: TGCGCCAGCAGCTTGGAGTTGGGTCACGAGCAGTACTTC. Drawing the rest from reference TRBV5-1 and TRBJ2-7, the complete variable domain is KAGVTQTPRYLIKTRGQQVTLSCSPISGHRSVSWYQQTPGQGLQFLFEYFSETQRNKGNFPGRFSGRQFSNSRSEMNVSTLELGDSALYLCASSLELGHEQYFGPGTRLTVT.

The table lists this clonotype with a few counts. The CDR3 nucleotides read TGTGCCAGCAGCCAAGGACTAGCGGGAGGGCCTTGGAAGTTCTTC. Protein sequence: CASSQGLAGGPWKFF. The chain employs TRBV3-1 and TRBJ2-1; 14 bases are a match to TRBD2. The trim removed 1 base at V and 14 bases at J, leaving 7 bases unmatched. The CDR3 is 15 amino acids. Looked up from germline, CDR1 is LGHDT and CDR2 is YNNKEL (reference sequence).

The chain is built from TRBV27 and TRBJ1-5; D gene ambiguous. The CDR3 consists of 13 residues. Germline CDR1 MNHEY, CDR2 SMNVEV (reference sequence). The V gene lost 1 base and the J gene lost 5 bases, with 6 bases spanning the gap. In DNA form, the CDR3 reads TGTGCCAGCAGTTTATTAGGGCATCAGCCCCAGCATTTT. It translates to CASSLLGHQPQHF.